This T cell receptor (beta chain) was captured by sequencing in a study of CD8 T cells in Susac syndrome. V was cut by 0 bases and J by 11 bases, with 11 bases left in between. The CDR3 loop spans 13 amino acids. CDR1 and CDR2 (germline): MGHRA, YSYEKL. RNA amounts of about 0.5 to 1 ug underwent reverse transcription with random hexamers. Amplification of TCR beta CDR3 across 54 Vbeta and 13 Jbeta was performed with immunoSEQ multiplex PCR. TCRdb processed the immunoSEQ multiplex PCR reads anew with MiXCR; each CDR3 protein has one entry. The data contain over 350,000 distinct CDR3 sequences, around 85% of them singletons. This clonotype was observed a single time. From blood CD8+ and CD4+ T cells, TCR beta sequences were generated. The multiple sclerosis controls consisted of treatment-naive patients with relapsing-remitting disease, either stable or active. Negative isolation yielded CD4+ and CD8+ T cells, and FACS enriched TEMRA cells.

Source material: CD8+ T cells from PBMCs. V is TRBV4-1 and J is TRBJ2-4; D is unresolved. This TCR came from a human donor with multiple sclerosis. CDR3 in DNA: TGCGCCAGCAGCCAAGATAGGCGGCCTGTTCAGTACTTC. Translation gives CASSQDRRPVQYF.